This T cell receptor (beta chain) derives from a study of cytomegalovirus exposure and HLA in healthy donors. Study details: An early data release held 80 million or so unique TCRs from HLA-typed donors.

Both 60 Vbeta primers and 13 Jbeta primers went into the PCR. Data came from immunoSEQ multiplex PCR; TCRdb stores just in-frame clones and leaves some out. This table has under 200,000 clones, 80% appearing once. Losses at the gene ends were 2 bases for V and 5 bases for J; bases not matched to a gene: 2. This CDR3 region has 14 residues. CDR1 MNHEY and CDR2 SVGAGI come from the germline V gene. As to this clone: No antigen is known for it.

Study-level results: The authors considered a cluster of highly shared sequence variants likely to be a sequencing artifact. According to an earlier analysis, most TCR beta V segments yielded productive rearrangements about 90% or about 30% of the time.

The rearrangement links TRBV6-5 to TRBJ2-7; 11 bases are shared with TRBD1. The receptor was derived from a young man in good health and CMV-seronegative. The specimen sequenced was PBMCs. The chain's CDR3 is CASSYGQGANEQYF. For the CDR3, the DNA is TGTGCCAGCAGTTACGGACAGGGGGCGAACGAGCAGTACTTC.